Listed here are 7 T cell receptor beta chains from one sample, sequenced in a study of glioma-infiltrating T cells after dendritic cell vaccination. Measured with immunoSEQ multiplex PCR; TCRdb has only the in-frame clones, and not every one. Here the sample spans 90,000 to 95,000 clones, over 75% being singletons. The sample's time point: after dendritic cell vaccination, including at tumor progression/relapse. Sequenced material: blood, taken after dendritic cell vaccination. All receptors come from a human donor with glioblastoma.

The chain carries TRBV5-1 and TRBJ2-2, with D perhaps given as TRBD1 or TRBD2 (6 bases each). This CDR3 spans 16 amino acids. CDR1 is SGHRS, CDR2 YFSETQ, per germline. V was cut by 4 bases and J by 0 bases, with 13 bases left in between. The CDR3 DNA sequence: TGCGCCAGCAGCCTGGAGGGACAATCGAACACCGGGGAGCTGTTTTTT. Protein product: CASSLEGQSNTGELFF.

This clone was detected only once. The gene calls are TRBV5-1 and TRBJ1-6; D unresolved. V dropped 0 bases and J dropped 5 bases, with 6 bases sitting between them. Germline CDR1 and CDR2: SGHRS and YFSETQ. This CDR3 has 14 amino acids. DNA for the CDR3: TGCGCCAGCAGCTTGGTGGCAGATAATTCACCCCTCCACTTT. Its translation is CASSLVADNSPLHF.

This clone showed up just once. The chain uses TRBV5-1 and TRBJ2-1; TRBD2 is a possible D gene (6 bases). V lost 1 base to trimming and J lost 6 bases, with 26 bases between them. The CDR3 contains 19 residues. Germline CDR1 reads SGHRS; CDR2 reads YFSETQ. CDR3 in DNA: TGCGCCAGCAGCTTGATTGCGGGTTCATCCGATACGCGGGGCAATGAGCAGTTCTTC. Protein product: CASSLIAGSSDTRGNEQFF.

This chain uses TRBV6-1 with TRBJ2-4; 8 bases fit TRBD1. The V segment lost 2 bases and the J segment 15 bases; nucleotides outside the gene matches: 3. Per germline, CDR1 MNHNS and CDR2 SASEGT. There are 11 residues in the CDR3. CDR3 in DNA: TGTGCCAGCAGTGAAACCGGGACAGGGTACTTC. It translates to CASSETGTGYF.

The rearrangement links TRBV6-5 to TRBJ2-1, with 8 positions matching TRBD2. The germline V gene has CDR1 MNHEY and CDR2 SVGAGI. The CDR3 consists of 14 residues. Trimming at V came to 3 bases and at J to 6 bases, leaving 4 bases not matched to a gene. For the CDR3, the DNA is TGTGCCAGCAGTTATTCGGGAGGGCTCAATGAGCAGTTCTTC. Translating gives CASSYSGGLNEQFF.

A single count supports this clone. The J gene is TRBJ1-2, the V gene TRBV19, with a possible D match to TRBD1 (5 bases). Trimming stripped 6 bases from V and 3 bases from J, with 20 bases between. This CDR3 comprises 16 residues. From germline, CDR1 is LNHDA and CDR2 SQIVND (reference sequence). CDR3 region: CASSLNSGPRDYGYTF. The DNA for the CDR3 is TGTGCCAGTAGCCTGAACTCAGGGCCCCGTGACTATGGCTACACCTTC.

This chain uses TRBV5-1 with TRBJ2-1, with TRBD2 matching over 8 bases. The CDR3 consists of 17 residues. The ends lost 0 bases at V and 0 bases at J; junction bases unmatched: 5. Germline V lookup: CDR1 SGHRS, CDR2 YFSETQ. The chain's CDR3 is CASSLGLAGNSYNEQFF. CDR3 coding DNA: TGCGCCAGCAGCTTGGGGCTAGCGGGCAACTCCTACAATGAGCAGTTCTTC.